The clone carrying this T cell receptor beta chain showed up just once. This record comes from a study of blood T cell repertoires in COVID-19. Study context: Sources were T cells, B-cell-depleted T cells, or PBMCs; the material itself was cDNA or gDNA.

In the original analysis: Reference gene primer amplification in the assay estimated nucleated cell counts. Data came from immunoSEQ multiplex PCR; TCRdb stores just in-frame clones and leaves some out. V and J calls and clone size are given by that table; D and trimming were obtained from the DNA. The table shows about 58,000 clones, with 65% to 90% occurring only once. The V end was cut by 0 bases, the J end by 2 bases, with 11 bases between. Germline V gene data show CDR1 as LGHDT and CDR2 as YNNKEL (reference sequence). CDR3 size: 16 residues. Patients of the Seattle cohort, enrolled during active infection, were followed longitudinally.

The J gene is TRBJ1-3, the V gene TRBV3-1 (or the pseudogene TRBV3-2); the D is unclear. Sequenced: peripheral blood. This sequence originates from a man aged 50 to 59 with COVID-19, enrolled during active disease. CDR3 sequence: CASSQDLAATGNTIYF. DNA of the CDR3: TGTGCCAGCAGCCAAGATTTGGCGGCCACTGGAAACACCATATATTTT.